Listed here are 10 T cell receptor beta chains from one sample, sequenced in a study of patients and donors after allogeneic stem cell transplantation. Using its own MiXCR run on the RT-PCR reads, TCRdb lists one record per CDR3 protein. The sample lists more than 150,000 distinct CDR3 sequences, 41% occurring once. Sequencing was carried out using blood, either unsorted or a sorted T cell fraction (not recorded which). The receptors stem from a human donor who was either an allogeneic HSCT recipient or a stem cell or donor lymphocyte infusion donor (not recorded which). It is not recorded whose cells these are; they may come from a transplant donor.

This chain uses TRBV12-3 or TRBV12-4 with TRBJ2-7; a possible D gene is TRBD2 (6 bases). The V end was cut by 4 bases, the J end by 3 bases, with 10 bases between. This CDR3 has 13 amino acids. CDR3 nucleotides: TGTGCCAGCAGTTCGGACTACCACTACGAGCAGTACTTC. Residues: CASSSDYHYEQYF.

The chain carries TRBV7-8 and TRBJ1-4; 7 bases align to TRBD1. This CDR3 has 18 amino acids. CDR1 is SGHVS, CDR2 FQNEAQ, per germline. With 5 bases clipped from V and 0 bases from J, the junction kept 12 bases outside the gene matches. CDR3 residues: CASSGSRDSFATNEKLFF. The CDR3 DNA is TGTGCCAGCAGCGGTTCCCGGGACAGTTTTGCAACTAATGAAAAACTGTTTTTT.

The genes are TRBV4-2 and TRBJ1-2, with 7 bases that match TRBD1. J lost 4 bases, V lost 0 bases, and 11 bases had no gene match. Germline CDR1 LGHNA, CDR2 YNFKEQ. The CDR3 consists of 17 residues. As DNA, the CDR3 is TGTGCCAGCAGCCAAGATTTAGAGGGACAGACTGGCTATGGCTACACCTTC. Protein: CASSQDLEGQTGYGYTF.

V is TRBV28 and J is TRBJ1-5; 12 bases match TRBD1. Germline V gene data show CDR1 as MDHEN and CDR2 as SYDVKM. The CDR3 is 18 amino acids. V was clipped by 6 bases and J by 5 bases; unmatched bases: 14. Here the CDR3 reads CASRRGTGGRIGDQPQHF. The DNA for the CDR3 is TGTGCCAGCAGGCGTGGGACAGGGGGCAGGATCGGGGATCAGCCCCAGCATTTT.

This clonotype appeared a few times. The chain combines TRBV10-3 with TRBJ1-5; 7 bases align to TRBD1. From germline, CDR1 is ENHRY and CDR2 SYGVKD. After removal of 4 bases from V and 5 bases from J, the junction contained 5 bases not matched to a gene. The CDR3 is 14 residues long. In DNA form, the CDR3 reads TGTGCCATCAGTGGGACAGGACTGGATCAGCCCCAGCATTTT. Translation: CAISGTGLDQPQHF.

CDR3 DNA sequence: TGTGCCATCAGTGACCAAGCCTACGAGCAGTACTTC. It specifies CAISDQAYEQYF. The chain links TRBV10-3 to TRBJ2-7; no clear D gene. Trimming pared 3 bases from V and 2 bases from J, leaving 5 bases between. Germline CDR1 and CDR2: ENHRY and SYGVKD. The CDR3 runs 12 residues.

V gene TRBV2 combines with J gene TRBJ2-7; no clear D. The CDR3 runs to 12 residues. V lost 7 bases and J 0 bases, leaving 7 bases between the germline ends. The germline V gene encodes CDR1 SNHLY and CDR2 FYNNEI. The CDR3 loop reads CASTYSSYEQYF. In DNA form, the CDR3 reads TGTGCCAGCACCTACAGCTCCTACGAGCAGTACTTC.

This clonotype has a handful of counts. The rearrangement joins TRBV5-1 to TRBJ2-5; D not resolved. CDR3 length equals 12 residues. Germline CDR1 is SGHRS and CDR2 is YFSETQ. V lost 1 base, J lost 5 bases, and 6 bases lay in between. In nucleotides, the CDR3 is TGCGCCAGCAGCTTGTTAAGGGAGACCCAGTACTTC. It yields the protein CASSLLRETQYF.

This clonotype was observed a handful of times. The chain carries TRBV5-1 and TRBJ2-1, with 12 bases aligning to TRBD1. The germline gives CDR1 SGHRS, CDR2 YFSETQ. The J segment lost 7 bases and the V segment lost 4 bases, leaving 9 bases of the junction unmatched. This CDR3 has 16 amino acids. The CDR3 region is CASSGYGTGGRNEQFF. Here the CDR3 DNA reads TGCGCCAGCAGCGGGTACGGGACAGGGGGCCGAAATGAGCAGTTCTTC.

The chain joins TRBV10-3 to TRBJ2-1, with 10 bases lining up with TRBD2. V lost 6 bases, J lost 3 bases, and 11 bases stayed unmatched. Germline V gene sequence: CDR1 ENHRY, CDR2 SYGVKD. This CDR3 is 17 amino acids long. The chain's CDR3 is CAISASSGRGNYNEQFF. DNA of the CDR3: TGTGCCATCAGCGCGTCTAGCGGGAGAGGGAACTACAATGAGCAGTTCTTC.